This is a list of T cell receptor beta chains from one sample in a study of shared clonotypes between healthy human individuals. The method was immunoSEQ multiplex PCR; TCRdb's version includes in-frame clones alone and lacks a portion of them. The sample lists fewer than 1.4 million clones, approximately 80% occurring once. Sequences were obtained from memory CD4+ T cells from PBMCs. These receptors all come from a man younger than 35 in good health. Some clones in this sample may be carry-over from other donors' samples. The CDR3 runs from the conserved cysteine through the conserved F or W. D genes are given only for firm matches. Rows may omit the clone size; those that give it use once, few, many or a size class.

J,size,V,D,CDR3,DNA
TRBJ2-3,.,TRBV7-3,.,CASSLSGGPNTQYF,TGTGCCAGCAGCTTATCTGGGGGGCCAAATACGCAGTATTTT
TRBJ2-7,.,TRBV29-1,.,CSVGNGRGNEQYF,TGCAGCGTTGGTAACGGCCGGGGGAACGAGCAGTACTTC
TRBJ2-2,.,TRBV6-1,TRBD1,CASSGQGFTGELFF,TGTGCCAGCAGCGGACAGGGCTTCACCGGGGAGCTGTTTTTT
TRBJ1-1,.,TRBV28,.,CASSIWNTEAFF,TGTGCCAGCAGTATCTGGAACACTGAAGCTTTCTTT
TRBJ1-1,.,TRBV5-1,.,CASRPDRNTEAFF,TGCGCCAGCAGACCCGACAGAAACACTGAAGCTTTCTTT
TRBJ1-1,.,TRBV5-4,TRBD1,CASSFVQGAGTEAFF,TGTGCCAGCAGCTTTGTCCAGGGGGCTGGCACTGAAGCTTTCTTT
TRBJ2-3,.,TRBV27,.,CASSQLRIRTDTQYF,TGTGCCAGCAGTCAGTTGCGGATACGCACAGATACGCAGTATTTT
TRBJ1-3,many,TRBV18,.,CASSSQHGDGNTIYF,TGTGCCAGCTCATCACAACACGGTGATGGAAACACCATATATTTT
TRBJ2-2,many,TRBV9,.,CASSGAHSSNTGELFF,TGTGCCAGCAGCGGCGCCCACTCCTCGAACACCGGGGAGCTGTTTTTT
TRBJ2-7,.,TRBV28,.,CASTGRGPEGRYEQYF,TGTGCCAGCACCGGGAGGGGGCCCGAGGGTAGGTACGAGCAGTACTTC
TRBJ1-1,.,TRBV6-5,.,CASSRLIENTEAFF,TGTGCCAGCAGCCGCCTTATAGAGAACACTGAAGCTTTCTTT
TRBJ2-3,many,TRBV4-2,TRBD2,CASSQVTSGSLGTDTQYF,TGTGCCAGCAGCCAAGTAACTAGCGGGAGTCTAGGCACAGATACGCAGTATTTT
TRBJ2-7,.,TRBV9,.,CASSPAPTSYEQYF,TGTGCCAGCAGCCCTGCCCCAACCTCCTACGAGCAGTACTTC
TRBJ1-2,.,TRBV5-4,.,CASSPDSYPNYGYTF,TGTGCCAGCAGCCCCGACTCCTACCCTAACTATGGCTACACCTTC
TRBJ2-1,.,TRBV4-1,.,CASSQDLAIQGWREQFF,TGCGCCAGCAGCCAAGATTTGGCTATCCAGGGGTGGAGGGAGCAGTTCTTC
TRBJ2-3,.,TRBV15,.,CATSRDGGDTDTQYF,TGTGCCACCAGCAGAGATGGCGGGGACACAGATACGCAGTATTTT
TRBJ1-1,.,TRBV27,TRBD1,CASSPLDRGYTEAFF,TGTGCCAGCAGTCCCCTGGACAGGGGGTATACTGAAGCTTTCTTT
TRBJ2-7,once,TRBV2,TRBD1,CASSDQGVGYEQYF,TGTGCCAGCAGTGATCAGGGGGTGGGCTACGAGCAGTACTTC
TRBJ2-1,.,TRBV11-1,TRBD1,CASSYAGTGRHNEQFF,TGTGCCAGCAGCTATGCCGGGACAGGGAGGCACAATGAGCAGTTCTTC
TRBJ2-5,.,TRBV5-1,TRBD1,CASSTRTGGETQYF,TGCGCCAGCAGCACTCGGACAGGGGGAGAGACCCAGTACTTC
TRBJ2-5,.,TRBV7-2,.,CASSFQLEAMETQYF,TGTGCCAGCAGCTTCCAACTAGAGGCGATGGAGACCCAGTACTTC
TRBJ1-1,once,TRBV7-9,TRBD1,CASLRMTGETEAFF,TGTGCCAGCCTCCGGATGACAGGGGAAACTGAAGCTTTCTTT
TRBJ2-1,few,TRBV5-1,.,CASSPNRGVGAAYNEQFF,TGCGCCAGCAGCCCGAACCGCGGGGTAGGGGCAGCCTACAATGAGCAGTTCTTC
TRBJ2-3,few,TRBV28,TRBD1,CASTLPDRTGDTQYF,TGTGCCAGCACCCTCCCGGACAGGACAGGGGATACGCAGTATTTT
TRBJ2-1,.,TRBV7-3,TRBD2,CASSLWTSGSSYNEQFF,TGTGCCAGCAGCCTGTGGACTAGCGGGAGCTCCTACAATGAGCAGTTCTTC
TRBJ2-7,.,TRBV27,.,CASPTAGPYEQYF,TGTGCCAGCCCCACAGCAGGTCCCTACGAGCAGTACTTC
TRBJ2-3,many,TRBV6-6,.,CASSFGAATQYF,TGTGCCAGCAGTTTTGGAGCCGCTACGCAGTATTTT
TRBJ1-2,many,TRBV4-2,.,CASSQQQANRVAVYGYTF,TGTGCCAGCAGCCAACAACAAGCGAACAGGGTAGCCGTCTATGGCTACACCTTC
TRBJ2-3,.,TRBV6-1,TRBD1,CASSDRDRVLYF,TGTGCCAGCAGTGACCGGGACAGGGTCCTGTATTTT
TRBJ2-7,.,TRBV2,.,CASSEGNSGYEQYF,TGTGCCAGCAGTGAAGGGAATAGCGGCTACGAGCAGTACTTC
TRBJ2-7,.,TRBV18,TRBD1,CASSPQSSTGTEAYEQYF,TGTGCCAGCTCACCTCAATCTTCAACCGGGACAGAAGCCTACGAGCAGTACTTC
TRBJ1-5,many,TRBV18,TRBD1,CASSPGQGRNQPQHF,TGTGCCAGCTCACCGGGACAGGGACGGAATCAGCCCCAGCATTTT
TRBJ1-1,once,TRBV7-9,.,CASSASPGRQMNTEAFF,TGTGCCAGCAGCGCTAGCCCAGGCCGACAAATGAACACTGAAGCTTTCTTT
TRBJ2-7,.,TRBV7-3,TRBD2,CASSLKIAGSYEQYF,TGTGCCAGCAGCTTGAAAATAGCGGGCAGCTACGAGCAGTACTTC
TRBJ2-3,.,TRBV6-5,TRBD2,CASSGGADTQYF,TGTGCCAGCAGCGGGGGGGCAGATACGCAGTATTTT
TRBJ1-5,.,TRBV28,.,CASRSGGPRNQPQHF,TGTGCCAGCAGGAGTGGGGGACCGAGGAATCAGCCCCAGCATTTT
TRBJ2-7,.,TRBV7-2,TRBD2,CASNKNVGLAGSLSYEQYF,TGTGCCAGCAATAAGAACGTGGGACTAGCGGGATCACTCTCCTACGAGCAGTACTTC
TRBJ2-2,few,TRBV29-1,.,CSVGGDRWNTGELFF,TGCAGCGTTGGGGGGGACAGATGGAACACCGGGGAGCTGTTTTTT
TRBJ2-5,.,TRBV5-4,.,CASSLGELQETQYF,TGTGCCAGCAGCTTGGGAGAGCTACAAGAGACCCAGTACTTC
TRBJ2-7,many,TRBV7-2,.,CASSPGTLGEQYF,TGTGCCAGCAGCCCGGGGACCCTCGGGGAGCAGTACTTC
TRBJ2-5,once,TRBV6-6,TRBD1,CASSRGDRETQYF,TGTGCCAGCAGTCGTGGGGACAGGGAGACCCAGTACTTC
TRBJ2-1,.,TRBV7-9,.,CASSLTTRAEQFF,TGTGCCAGCAGCTTAACAACCCGGGCTGAGCAGTTCTTC
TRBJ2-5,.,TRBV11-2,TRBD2,CASSFNLAAEETQYF,TGTGCCAGCAGCTTTAATCTAGCGGCAGAAGAGACCCAGTACTTC
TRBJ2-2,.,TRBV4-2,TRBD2,CASSHQGLAPGLSTGELFF,TGTGCCAGCAGCCACCAGGGACTAGCGCCCGGGCTGAGCACCGGGGAGCTGTTTTTT
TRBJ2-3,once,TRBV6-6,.,CASSYPESGDTQYF,TGTGCCAGCAGTTACCCCGAGTCTGGTGATACGCAGTATTTT
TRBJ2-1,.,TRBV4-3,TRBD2,CATKAGVLAPNDEQFF,TGCGCCACCAAAGCGGGAGTTCTCGCCCCAAACGATGAGCAGTTCTTC
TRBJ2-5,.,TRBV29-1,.,CSAIGVREGETQYF,TGCAGCGCGATAGGAGTCAGGGAAGGAGAGACCCAGTACTTC
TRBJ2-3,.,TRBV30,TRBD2,CAWRGNSGRGHTQYF,TGTGCCTGGAGGGGTAATAGCGGGAGGGGGCATACGCAGTATTTT
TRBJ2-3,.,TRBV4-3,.,CASSQAAGTSTDTQYF,TGCGCCAGCAGCCAAGCAGCAGGGACCAGCACAGATACGCAGTATTTT
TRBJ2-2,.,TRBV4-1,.,CASSQSGSNYGTGELFF,TGCGCCAGCAGCCAATCAGGGTCTAATTACGGCACCGGGGAGCTGTTTTTT
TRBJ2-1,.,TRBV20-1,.,CSARVYNEQFF,TGCAGTGCTAGAGTTTACAATGAGCAGTTCTTC
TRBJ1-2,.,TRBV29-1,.,CSVVRRGIYGYTF,TGCAGCGTTGTCAGGAGGGGTATCTATGGCTACACCTTC